Following are 28 T cell receptor beta chains from one sample sequenced in a study of T cell responses to AZD1222 COVID-19 vaccine. Using immunoSEQ multiplex PCR, the repertoire was profiled, and TCRdb retains in-frame clones only, with some absent. The sample holds more than 100,000 clones, roughly 92% seen once. Sequencing was performed on peripheral blood, taken on day 0 of AZD1222 vaccination. These receptors all come from an adult in good health.

V gene TRBV30 combines with J gene TRBJ2-5; the D gene is possibly TRBD2 (7 bases). The germline V gene encodes CDR1 GTSNPN and CDR2 SVGIG (reference sequence). The CDR3 is 13 amino acids. V was pared by 2 bases and J by 5 bases, with 12 bases between. CDR3 protein: CAWSQGGVETQYF. For the CDR3, the DNA is TGTGCCTGGAGTCAAGGGGGGGTGGAGACCCAGTACTTC.

This chain joins TRBV6-2 or TRBV6-3 and TRBJ1-6; the D is unclear. Germline V lookup: CDR1 MNHEY, CDR2 SVGEGT. V was pared by 0 bases and J by 9 bases, with 6 bases between. This CDR3 contains 13 residues. CDR3 bases: TGTGCCAGCAGTTACTCGATCAGTTCACCCCTCCACTTT. This gives the protein CASSYSISSPLHF.

This chain connects TRBV11-3 to TRBJ1-1; a possible D gene is TRBD1 (5 bases). This CDR3 contains 14 residues. Germline V gene sequence: CDR1 SGHNT, CDR2 YENEEA. Trimming stripped 2 bases from V and 5 bases from J, with 12 bases between. The DNA for the CDR3 is TGTGCCAGCAGCTTACAAGGGGAGCAGACTGAAGCTTTCTTT. Translating it yields CASSLQGEQTEAFF. Looking up the rest from reference TRBV11-3 and TRBJ1-1 gives the full variable domain: EAGVVQSPRYKIIEKKQPVAFWCNPISGHNTLYWYLQNLGQGPELLIRYENEEAVDDSQLPKDRFSAERLKGVDSTLKIQPAELGDSAVYLCASSLQGEQTEAFFGQGTRLTVV.

This sequence joins TRBV2 and TRBJ1-1; 9 bases fit TRBD1. CDR1 and CDR2 (germline): SNHLY, FYNNEI. The V segment lost 8 bases and the J segment 4 bases; nucleotides outside the gene matches: 11. The CDR3 is 15 residues long. The CDR3 sequence is CASRLRQGVGTEAFF. The CDR3 bases are TGTGCCAGCCGGCTCCGACAGGGGGTAGGCACTGAAGCTTTCTTT.

J is TRBJ2-7 and V is TRBV6-5; D gene ambiguous. Trimming left V 10 bases short and J 0 bases short, with 13 bases between. Germline V lookup: CDR1 MNHEY, CDR2 SVGAGI. This CDR3 contains 13 residues. CDR3 sequence: CATKTTSSYEQYF. Here the CDR3 DNA reads TGTGCCACCAAGACGACGAGCTCCTACGAGCAGTACTTC.

The chain recombines TRBV6-5 with TRBJ1-2; D ambiguous. The CDR3 length is 16 residues. The germline CDR1 and CDR2 sequences are MNHEY and SVGAGI. The V gene lost 4 bases and the J gene lost 1 base, with 16 bases spanning the gap. The chain's CDR3 is CASSSLGWEYNYGYTF. The CDR3 DNA follows: TGTGCCAGCAGTTCCCTCGGATGGGAATATAACTATGGCTACACCTTC.

The CDR3 is CASSPGPENSNSPLHF. CDR3 DNA: TGCGCCAGCAGCCCAGGACCGGAGAACTCAAATTCACCCCTCCACTTT. V is TRBV4-3 and J is TRBJ1-6; unclear D gene. There are 16 residues in the CDR3. The V gene's germline CDR1 is LGHNA and CDR2 YSLEER. Trimming shortened V by 4 bases and J by 7 bases, and 17 bases separated the two germline ends.

The chain's CDR3 is CASSNYRGLFYNEQFF. The CDR3 DNA is TGTGCCAGCAGCAACTACAGGGGGCTATTCTACAATGAGCAGTTCTTC. V is TRBV27 and J is TRBJ2-1; 9 nucleotides agree with TRBD1. CDR1 and CDR2 from the germline V gene are MNHEY and SMNVEV (reference sequence). V lost 6 bases to trimming and J lost 3 bases; unmatched junction nucleotides: 9. The CDR3 has 16 residues.

The rearrangement joins TRBV18 to TRBJ2-1, with D maybe TRBD2 (6 bases). This CDR3 has 15 residues. From germline, CDR1 is KGHSH and CDR2 LQKENI. Trimming cost V 6 bases and J 7 bases, with 19 bases left between them. This CDR3 reads CASSPGLGPGNEQFF. The CDR3 region has the DNA TGTGCCAGCTCTCCGGGACTCGGGCCTGGGAATGAGCAGTTCTTC.

The chain couples TRBV7-3 to TRBJ2-1, with D tentatively TRBD2 (5 bases). Trimming pared 5 bases from V and 8 bases from J, leaving 19 bases between. CDR3 length: 15 amino acids. Germline CDR1 SGHTA, CDR2 FQGTGA. CDR3 region: CASSPTLDGVDEQFF. CDR3 bases: TGTGCCAGCAGCCCTACTCTCGACGGGGTGGATGAGCAGTTCTTC. Based on the CDR3 plus reference TRBV7-3 and TRBJ2-1, the full variable domain is GAGVSQTPSNKVTEKGKYVELRCDPISGHTALYWYRQSLGQGPEFLIYFQGTGAADDSGLPNDRFFAVRPEGSVSTLKIQRTERGDSAVYLCASSPTLDGVDEQFFGPGTRLTVL.

This chain links TRBV2 with TRBJ1-1, with 12 bases fitting TRBD1. The CDR3 extends over 15 amino acids. V was pared by 6 bases and J by 3 bases, with 5 bases of the junction left unmatched. Germline-derived CDR1 and CDR2 are SNHLY and FYNNEI. The CDR3 bases are TGTGCCAGCAGCGGGACAGGGGGCAGGGACACTGAAGCTTTCTTT. Protein sequence: CASSGTGGRDTEAFF.

The rearrangement uses TRBV5-1 and TRBJ1-1; D gene uncertain. The germline CDR1 and CDR2 sequences are SGHRS and YFSETQ. The CDR3 is 13 amino acids. The V gene lost 1 base and the J gene lost 2 bases, with 6 bases spanning the gap. The CDR3 nucleotides read TGCGCCAGCAGCTTGTTGGTTAACACTGAAGCTTTCTTT. Amino acid sequence: CASSLLVNTEAFF.

This clone was seen just once. The rearrangement joins TRBV5-5 to TRBJ1-3, with 7 bases that match TRBD1. CDR3 length: 14 amino acids. With V trimmed by 2 bases and J by 4 bases, 3 bases remained unmatched. Per the germline V gene, CDR1 is SGHKS and CDR2 is YYEKEE (reference sequence). The chain's CDR3 is CASSFQGDGNTIYF. The DNA of the CDR3 is TGTGCCAGCAGCTTCCAGGGGGACGGAAACACCATATATTTT.

This clone showed up just once. The chain is built from TRBV5-1 and TRBJ1-1, with TRBD1 matching 7 bases. This CDR3 region has 15 residues. With 4 bases clipped from V and 2 bases from J, the junction kept 8 bases outside the gene matches. Germline-derived CDR1 and CDR2 are SGHRS and YFSETQ. The CDR3 coding sequence is TGCGCCAGCAGCCCCCGAGAGGGGGCAAACACTGAAGCTTTCTTT. Its protein product is CASSPREGANTEAFF.

The chain recombines TRBV6-6 with TRBJ2-1, with 7 bases aligning to TRBD2. The CDR3 totals 14 residues. CDR1 MNHNY and CDR2 SVGAGI come from the germline V gene (reference sequence). The V gene end was trimmed by 5 bases and the J gene end by 6 bases; junction bases not matched to a gene: 7. CDR3 DNA sequence: TGTGCCAGCAGTGGGGGAGGGGATTTCAATGAGCAGTTCTTC. It encodes CASSGGGDFNEQFF.

The chain joins TRBV5-1 to TRBJ1-2; no clear D. The CDR3 totals 16 residues. Germline V gives CDR1 SGHRS, CDR2 YFSETQ. Trimming pared 1 base from V and 4 bases from J, leaving 17 bases between. CDR3 sequence: CASSLSLQTSSYGYTF. The DNA of the CDR3 is TGCGCCAGCAGCTTGTCTTTACAGACTAGTTCCTATGGCTACACCTTC.

The CDR3 region has the DNA TGCGCCAGCAGCCAAGGGCTAGAAGAGACCCAGTACTTC. Translation gives CASSQGLEETQYF. The rearrangement uses TRBV4-3 and TRBJ2-5; D is ambiguous. Trimming took 1 base from V and 3 from J, leaving 6 bases between them. Germline CDR1 and CDR2: LGHNA and YSLEER. This CDR3 contains 13 residues.

This clone is a singleton in its sample. The chain couples TRBV9 to TRBJ1-5, with D uncertain. Looked up from germline, CDR1 is SGDLS and CDR2 is YYNGEE. Between the trimmed V and J ends, which lost 5 bases and 5 bases, there was a span of 11 bases. There are 13 residues in the CDR3. The CDR3: CASSEGGDQPQHF. In DNA form, the CDR3 reads TGTGCCAGCAGTGAGGGCGGGGATCAGCCCCAGCATTTT.

V is TRBV6-1 and J is TRBJ1-6, with D unresolved. CDR3 length: 14 residues. Trimming shortened V by 2 bases and J by 7 bases, and 9 bases separated the two germline ends. Germline CDR1 MNHNS, CDR2 SASEGT. DNA of the CDR3: TGTGCCAGCAGTGAATCGGGCACCAATTCACCCCTCCACTTT. It is translated as CASSESGTNSPLHF.

V is TRBV6-5 and J is TRBJ1-6; 8 bases match TRBD1. Germline-derived CDR1 and CDR2 are MNHEY and SVGAGI. This CDR3 spans 16 amino acids. Trimming at V came to 2 bases and at J to 6 bases, leaving 6 bases not matched to a gene. For the CDR3, the DNA is TGTGCCAGCAGTTACCACGTTACAGGGGGTAATTCACCCCTCCACTTT. The encoded protein is CASSYHVTGGNSPLHF.

This chain connects TRBV5-6 to TRBJ2-1; D uncertain. V shed 2 bases and J shed 1 base, with 10 bases lying between them. The CDR3 has 15 amino acids. The germline gives CDR1 SGHDT, CDR2 YYEEEE. The CDR3 coding sequence is TGTGCCAGCAGCTTAGACGGAATTTCCTACAATGAGCAGTTCTTC. Its translation is CASSLDGISYNEQFF.

This clone was recorded only once. The chain uses TRBV7-9 and TRBJ1-2; D is undetermined. Germline CDR1 is SEHNR and CDR2 is FQNEAQ (reference sequence). The V gene lost 5 bases and the J gene lost 5 bases, with 9 bases spanning the gap. This CDR3 spans 12 amino acids. The CDR3 sequence is CASSAGGYGYTF. The CDR3 DNA sequence: TGTGCCAGCAGCGCGGGAGGATATGGCTACACCTTC.

V and J are TRBV18 and TRBJ1-3, with TRBD1 identical over 7 bases. Germline CDR1 and CDR2: KGHSH and LQKENI. The CDR3 extends over 18 amino acids. J gave up 9 bases and V 3 bases, and 20 bases lay outside the gene matches. As DNA, the CDR3 is TGTGCCAGCTCACCGACAGGGCCCACGGGGGATTCTGCAGGCACCATATATTTT. This sequence encodes CASSPTGPTGDSAGTIYF.

The CDR3: CATRDTGELFF. CDR3 in DNA: TGTGCCACCAGGGACACCGGGGAGCTGTTTTTT. The chain couples TRBV24-1 to TRBJ2-2; no reliable D call. The CDR3 runs 11 residues. V dropped 7 bases and J dropped 3 bases, with 2 bases sitting between them. Germline loops: CDR1 KGHDR, CDR2 SFDVKD.

The CDR3 loop is CASSLGSTSYNEQFF. CDR3 in DNA: TGTGCCAGCAGCTTAGGAAGCACTAGCTACAATGAGCAGTTCTTC. The genes are TRBV11-2 and TRBJ2-1; the D gene is possibly TRBD2 (5 bases). Germline CDR1 and CDR2: SGHAT and FQNNGV. V was cut by 1 base and J by 3 bases, with 10 bases left in between. The CDR3 length is 15 residues.

The chain employs TRBV3-1 (or the pseudogene TRBV3-2) and TRBJ1-2; unclear D gene. CDR1 is LGHDT, CDR2 YNNKEL, per germline (reference sequence). Between the trimmed V and J ends, which lost 1 base and 5 bases, there was a span of 5 bases. The length of the CDR3 is 12 residues. The CDR3 DNA is TGTGCCAGCAGCCAAGCCAAGTATGGCTACACCTTC. This translates into CASSQAKYGYTF.

The chain recombines TRBV13 with TRBJ1-6; the D gene is possibly TRBD1 (6 bases). Germline V gives CDR1 PRHDT, CDR2 FYEKMQ (reference sequence). The CDR3 has 13 amino acids. Trimming shortened V by 5 bases and J by 9 bases, and 11 bases separated the two germline ends. The CDR3 coding sequence is TGTGCCAGCAGCCGCGCAGGGGTTTCACCCCTCCACTTT. Translating gives CASSRAGVSPLHF.

The chain links TRBV6-2 or TRBV6-3 to TRBJ2-7; 11 positions agree with TRBD1. The V segment lost 5 bases and the J segment 5 bases; nucleotides outside the gene matches: 5. The CDR3 sequence is 14 residues long. In germline, CDR1 is MNHEY, CDR2 SVGEGT. CDR3 loop: CASSHRDRGDEQYV. The CDR3 region has the DNA TGTGCCAGCAGTCACCGGGACAGGGGGGACGAGCAGTACGTC.